This T cell receptor beta chain was captured by sequencing in a study of tumor-infiltrating lymphocytes in glioblastoma multiforme. Study-wide points: Only one glioblastoma patient had TCR and mutation analysis.

The germline V gene has CDR1 SGHTA and CDR2 FQGNSA. This CDR3 contains 14 residues. V lost 1 base to trimming and J lost 6 bases, with 9 bases between them. Note on this clonotype: The antigen is undetermined.

Multiple V-beta primers and a C-beta primer amplified TCRB from RNA. TCRdb processed the multiplex PCR reads anew with MiXCR; each CDR3 protein has one entry. The sample consists of about 32,000 distinct CDR3 sequences, about 58% of them appearing once. The material sequenced was brain tumor tissue. The rearrangement uses TRBV7-2 and TRBJ2-2; D is unresolved. This sequence was found in a male donor with glioblastoma. As DNA, the CDR3 is TGTGCCAGCAGCTTAGATAGCCATTCCGGGGAGCTGTTTTTT. Its translation is CASSLDSHSGELFF.